This T cell receptor beta chain is from a study of T cell responses to AZD1222 COVID-19 vaccine. Looking at the study overall: Second doses were pooled across both intervals (about 4 or about 12 weeks). General study results and limits: Repertoires were collected only later (after the peak T cell response had occurred).

Concerning this clone itself: The antigen is unknown.

Clones were sequenced by immunoSEQ multiplex PCR, and TCRdb holds only the in-frame ones, with some missing. The profile covers some 97,000 clones, with approximately 90% appearing a single time and more than 15% taken by the ten largest. CDR3 size: 15 residues. Trimming removed 1 base at V and 4 bases at J, with 10 bases between. From germline, CDR1 is LGHDT and CDR2 YNNKEL (reference sequence). J is TRBJ1-4 and V is TRBV3-1 (or the pseudogene TRBV3-2), with D perhaps TRBD1 (5 bases). This clonotype was sampled from an adult in good health. Source: peripheral blood, taken on day 0 of AZD1222 vaccination. The CDR3 DNA sequence: TGTGCCAGCAGCCAAGGGGGCATGGGTAATGAAAAACTGTTTTTT. It encodes CASSQGGMGNEKLFF.